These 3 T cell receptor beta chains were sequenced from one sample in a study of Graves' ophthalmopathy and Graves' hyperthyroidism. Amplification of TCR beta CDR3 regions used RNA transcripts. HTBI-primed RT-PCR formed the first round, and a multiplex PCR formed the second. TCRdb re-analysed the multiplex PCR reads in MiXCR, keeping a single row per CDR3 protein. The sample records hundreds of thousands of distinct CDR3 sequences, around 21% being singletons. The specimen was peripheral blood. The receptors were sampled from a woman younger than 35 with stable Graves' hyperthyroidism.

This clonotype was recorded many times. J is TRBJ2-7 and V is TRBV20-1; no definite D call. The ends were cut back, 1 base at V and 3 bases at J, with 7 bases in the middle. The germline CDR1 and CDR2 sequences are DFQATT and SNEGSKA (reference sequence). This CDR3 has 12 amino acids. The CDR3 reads CSARAPNYEQYF. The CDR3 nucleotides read TGCAGTGCTAGAGCCCCGAACTACGAGCAGTACTTC.

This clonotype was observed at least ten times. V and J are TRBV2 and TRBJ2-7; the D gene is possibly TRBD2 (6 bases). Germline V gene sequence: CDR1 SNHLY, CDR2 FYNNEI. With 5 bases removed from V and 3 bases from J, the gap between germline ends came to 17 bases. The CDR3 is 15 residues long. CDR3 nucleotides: TGTGCCAGCAGTCGGGACTCCCCGGGGAACTACGAGCAGTACTTC. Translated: CASSRDSPGNYEQYF.

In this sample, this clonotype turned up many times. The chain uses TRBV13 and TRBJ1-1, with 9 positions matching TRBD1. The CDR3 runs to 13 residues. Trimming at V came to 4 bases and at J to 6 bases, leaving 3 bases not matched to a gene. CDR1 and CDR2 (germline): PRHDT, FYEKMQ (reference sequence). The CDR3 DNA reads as TGTGCCAGCAGCTCGACAGGGGGTTCTGAAGCTTTCTTT. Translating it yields CASSSTGGSEAFF.